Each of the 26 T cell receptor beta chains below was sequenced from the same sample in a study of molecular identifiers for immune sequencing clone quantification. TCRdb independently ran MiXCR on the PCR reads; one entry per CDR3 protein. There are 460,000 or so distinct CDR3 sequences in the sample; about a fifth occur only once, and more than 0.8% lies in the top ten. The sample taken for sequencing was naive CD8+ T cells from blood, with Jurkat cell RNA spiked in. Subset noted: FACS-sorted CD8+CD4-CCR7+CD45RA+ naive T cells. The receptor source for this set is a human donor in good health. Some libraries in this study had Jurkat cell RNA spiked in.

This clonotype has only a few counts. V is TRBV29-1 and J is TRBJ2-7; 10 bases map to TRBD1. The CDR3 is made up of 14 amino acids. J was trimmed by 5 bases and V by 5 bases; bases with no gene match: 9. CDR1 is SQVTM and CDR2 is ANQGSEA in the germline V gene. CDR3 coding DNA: TGCAGCGTTTTAAAGGGGACAGGGGTGAACGAGCAGTACTTC. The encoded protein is CSVLKGTGVNEQYF.

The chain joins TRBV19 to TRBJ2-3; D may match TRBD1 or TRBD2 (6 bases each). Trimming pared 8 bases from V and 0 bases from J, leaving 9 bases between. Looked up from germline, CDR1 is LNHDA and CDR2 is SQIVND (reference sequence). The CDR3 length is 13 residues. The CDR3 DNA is TGTGCCAGTGCGGGACAAAGCACAGATACGCAGTATTTT. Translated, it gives CASAGQSTDTQYF.

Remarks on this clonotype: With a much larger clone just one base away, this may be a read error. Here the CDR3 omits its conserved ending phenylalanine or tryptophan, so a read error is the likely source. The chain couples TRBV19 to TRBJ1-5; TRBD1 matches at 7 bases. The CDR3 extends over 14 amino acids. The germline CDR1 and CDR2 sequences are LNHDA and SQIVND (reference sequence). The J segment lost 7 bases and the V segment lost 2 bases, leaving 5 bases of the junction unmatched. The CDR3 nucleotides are TGTGCCAGTAGTATAACAGGGGTGGCACAGCCCCAGCATTGT. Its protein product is CASSITGVAQPQHC.

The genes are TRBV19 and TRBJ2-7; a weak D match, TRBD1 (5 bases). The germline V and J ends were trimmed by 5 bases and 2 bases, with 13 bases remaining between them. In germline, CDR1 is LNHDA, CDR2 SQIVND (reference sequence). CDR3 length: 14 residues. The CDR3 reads CASSQGWGAYEQYF. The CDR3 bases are TGTGCCAGTAGTCAGGGCTGGGGCGCCTACGAGCAGTACTTC.

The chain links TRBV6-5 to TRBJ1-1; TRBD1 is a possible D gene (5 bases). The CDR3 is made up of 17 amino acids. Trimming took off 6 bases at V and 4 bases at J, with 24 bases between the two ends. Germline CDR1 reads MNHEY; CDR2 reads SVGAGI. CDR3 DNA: TGTGCCAGCAGCCTACGGGACCCAATGATCCTAAGCACTGAAGCTTTCTTT. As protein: CASSLRDPMILSTEAFF.

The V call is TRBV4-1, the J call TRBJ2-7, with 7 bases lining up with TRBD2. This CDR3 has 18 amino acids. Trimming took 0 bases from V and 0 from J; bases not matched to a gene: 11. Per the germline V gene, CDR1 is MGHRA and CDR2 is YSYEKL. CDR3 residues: CASSQETQRGLSSYEQYF. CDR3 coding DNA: TGCGCCAGCAGCCAAGAAACCCAGCGGGGATTAAGCTCCTACGAGCAGTACTTC.

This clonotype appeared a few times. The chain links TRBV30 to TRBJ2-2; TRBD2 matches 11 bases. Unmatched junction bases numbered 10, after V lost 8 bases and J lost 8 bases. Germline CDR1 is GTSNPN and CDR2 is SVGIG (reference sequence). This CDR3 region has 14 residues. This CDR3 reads CARASGGSVGELFF. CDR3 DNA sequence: TGTGCCCGTGCTAGCGGGGGGTCCGTGGGGGAGCTGTTTTTT.

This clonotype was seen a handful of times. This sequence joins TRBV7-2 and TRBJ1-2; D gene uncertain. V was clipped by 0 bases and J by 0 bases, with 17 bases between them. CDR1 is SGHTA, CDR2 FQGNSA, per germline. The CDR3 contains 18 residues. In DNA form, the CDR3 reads TGTGCCAGCAGCTTAGCGTTTGGCGCAGGACCGACTAACTATGGCTACACCTTC. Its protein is CASSLAFGAGPTNYGYTF. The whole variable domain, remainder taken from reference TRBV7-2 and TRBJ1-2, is GAGVSQSPSNKVTEKGKDVELRCDPISGHTALYWYRQSLGQGLEFLIYFQGNSAPDKSGLPSDRFSAERTGGSVSTLTIQRTQQEDSAVYLCASSLAFGAGPTNYGYTFGSGTRLTVV.

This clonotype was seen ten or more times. The chain's CDR3 is CASSLVGGRSEAFF. DNA for the CDR3: TGCGCCAGCAGCCTTGTAGGGGGCAGGAGTGAAGCTTTCTTT. V and J are TRBV5-1 and TRBJ1-1, with 7 nucleotides matching TRBD1. This CDR3 spans 14 amino acids. With V trimmed by 4 bases and J by 7 bases, 10 bases remained unmatched. Per the germline V gene, CDR1 is SGHRS and CDR2 is YFSETQ.

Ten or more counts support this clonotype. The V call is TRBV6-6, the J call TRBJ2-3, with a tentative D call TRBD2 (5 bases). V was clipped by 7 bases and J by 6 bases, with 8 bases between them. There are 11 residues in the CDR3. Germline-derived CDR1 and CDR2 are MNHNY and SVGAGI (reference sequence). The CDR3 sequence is CASTPGDTQYF. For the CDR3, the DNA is TGTGCCAGCACGCCGGGGGATACGCAGTATTTT.

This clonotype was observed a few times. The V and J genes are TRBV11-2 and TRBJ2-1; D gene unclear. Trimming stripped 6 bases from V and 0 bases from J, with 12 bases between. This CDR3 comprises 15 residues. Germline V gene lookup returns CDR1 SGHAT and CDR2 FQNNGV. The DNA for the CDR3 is TGTGCCAGCAGACACCACGAATTCTCCTACAATGAGCAGTTCTTC. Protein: CASRHHEFSYNEQFF.

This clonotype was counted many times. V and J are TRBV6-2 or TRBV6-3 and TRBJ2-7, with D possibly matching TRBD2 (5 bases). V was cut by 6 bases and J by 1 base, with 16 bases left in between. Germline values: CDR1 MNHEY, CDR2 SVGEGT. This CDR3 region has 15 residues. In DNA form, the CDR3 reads TGTGCCAGCAGCCGGACCGAGGGTTTGTCCTACGAGCAGTACTTC. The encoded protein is CASSRTEGLSYEQYF.

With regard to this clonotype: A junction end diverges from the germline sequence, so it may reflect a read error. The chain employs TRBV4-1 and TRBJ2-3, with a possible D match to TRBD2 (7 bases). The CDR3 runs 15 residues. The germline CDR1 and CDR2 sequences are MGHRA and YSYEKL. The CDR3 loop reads CASSEGGARTDRQYF. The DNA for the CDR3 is TGCGCCAGCAGCGAGGGGGGGGCCCGCACAGATAGGCAGTATTTT.

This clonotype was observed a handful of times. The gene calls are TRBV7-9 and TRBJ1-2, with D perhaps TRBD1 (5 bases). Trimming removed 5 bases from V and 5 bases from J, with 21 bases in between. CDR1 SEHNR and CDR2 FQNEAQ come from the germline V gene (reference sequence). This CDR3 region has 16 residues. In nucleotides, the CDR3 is TGTGCCAGCAGCCCGACGACCTCTCAGGGACGATATGGCTACACCTTC. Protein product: CASSPTTSQGRYGYTF.

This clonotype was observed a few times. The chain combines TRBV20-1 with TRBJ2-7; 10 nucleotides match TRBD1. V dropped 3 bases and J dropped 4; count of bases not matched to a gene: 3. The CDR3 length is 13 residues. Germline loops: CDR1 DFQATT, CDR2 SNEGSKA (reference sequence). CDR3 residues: CSASGTGVYEQYF. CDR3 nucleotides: TGCAGTGCTAGTGGGACAGGGGTTTACGAGCAGTACTTC.

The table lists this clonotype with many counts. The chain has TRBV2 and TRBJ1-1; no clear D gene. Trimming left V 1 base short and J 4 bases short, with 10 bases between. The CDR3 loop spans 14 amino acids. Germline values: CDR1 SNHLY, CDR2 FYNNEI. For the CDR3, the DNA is TGTGCCAGCAGTGAAGGGTATCGCGGCACTGAAGCTTTCTTT. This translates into CASSEGYRGTEAFF.

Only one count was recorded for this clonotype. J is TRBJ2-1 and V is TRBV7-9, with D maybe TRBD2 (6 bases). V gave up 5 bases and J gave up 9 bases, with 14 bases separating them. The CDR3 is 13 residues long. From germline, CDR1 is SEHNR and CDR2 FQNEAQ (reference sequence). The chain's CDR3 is CASSRSLASEQFF. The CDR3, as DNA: TGTGCCAGCAGCCGCTCCCTAGCGTCTGAGCAGTTCTTC. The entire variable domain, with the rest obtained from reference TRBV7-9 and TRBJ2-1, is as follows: DTGVSQNPRHKITKRGQNVTFRCDPISEHNRLYWYRQTLGQGPEFLTYFQNEAQLEKSRLLSDRFSAERPKGSFSTLEIQRTEQGDSAMYLCASSRSLASEQFFGPGTRLTVL.

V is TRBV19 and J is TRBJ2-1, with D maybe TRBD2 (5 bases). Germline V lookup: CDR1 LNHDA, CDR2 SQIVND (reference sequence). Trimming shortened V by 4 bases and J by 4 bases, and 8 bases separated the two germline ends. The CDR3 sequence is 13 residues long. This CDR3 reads CASSTGIYNEQFF. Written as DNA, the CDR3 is TGTGCCAGTAGTACGGGGATTTACAATGAGCAGTTCTTC.

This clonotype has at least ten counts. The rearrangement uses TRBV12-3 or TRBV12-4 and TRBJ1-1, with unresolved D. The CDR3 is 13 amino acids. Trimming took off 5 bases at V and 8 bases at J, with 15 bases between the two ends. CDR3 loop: CASSNEDGAEAFF. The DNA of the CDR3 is TGTGCCAGCAGTAATGAAGACGGAGCGGAAGCTTTCTTT.

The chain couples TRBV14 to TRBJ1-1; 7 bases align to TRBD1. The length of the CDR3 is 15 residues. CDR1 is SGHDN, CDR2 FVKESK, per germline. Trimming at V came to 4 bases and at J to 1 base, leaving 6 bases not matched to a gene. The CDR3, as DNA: TGTGCCAGCAGCCGAAAGGACAGGCAGAACACTGAAGCTTTCTTT. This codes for CASSRKDRQNTEAFF. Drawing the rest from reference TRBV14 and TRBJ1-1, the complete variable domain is EAGVTQFPSHSVIEKGQTVTLRCDPISGHDNLYWYRRVMGKEIKFLLHFVKESKQDESGMPNNRFLAERTGGTYSTLKVQPAELEDSGVYFCASSRKDRQNTEAFFGQGTRLTVV.

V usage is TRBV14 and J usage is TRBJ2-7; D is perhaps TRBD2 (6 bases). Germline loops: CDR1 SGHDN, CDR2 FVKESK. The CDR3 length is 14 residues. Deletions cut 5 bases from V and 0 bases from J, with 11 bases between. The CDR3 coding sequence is TGTGCCAGCAGCGTGCGGGGCCACTCCTACGAGCAGTACTTC. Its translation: CASSVRGHSYEQYF.

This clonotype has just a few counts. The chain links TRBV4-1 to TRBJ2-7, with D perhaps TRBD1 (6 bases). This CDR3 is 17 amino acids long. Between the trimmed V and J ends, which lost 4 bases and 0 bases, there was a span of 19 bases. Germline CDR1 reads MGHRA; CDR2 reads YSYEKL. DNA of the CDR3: TGCGCCAGCAGCCGAGGAGGAGATACAGGGATCTCCTACGAGCAGTACTTC. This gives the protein CASSRGGDTGISYEQYF.

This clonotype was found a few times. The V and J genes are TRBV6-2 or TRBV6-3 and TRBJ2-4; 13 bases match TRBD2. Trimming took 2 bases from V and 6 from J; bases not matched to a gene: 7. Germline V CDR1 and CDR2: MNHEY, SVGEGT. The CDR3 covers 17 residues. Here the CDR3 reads CASSYVTSGRASNIQYF. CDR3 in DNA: TGTGCCAGCAGTTACGTTACTAGCGGGAGGGCCTCAAACATTCAGTACTTC.

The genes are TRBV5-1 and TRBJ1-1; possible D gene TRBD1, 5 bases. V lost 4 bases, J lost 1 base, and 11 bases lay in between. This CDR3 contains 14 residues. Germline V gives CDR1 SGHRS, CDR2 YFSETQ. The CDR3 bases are TGCGCCAGCAGCCCCAGCGGGGCGAACACTGAAGCTTTCTTT. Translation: CASSPSGANTEAFF.

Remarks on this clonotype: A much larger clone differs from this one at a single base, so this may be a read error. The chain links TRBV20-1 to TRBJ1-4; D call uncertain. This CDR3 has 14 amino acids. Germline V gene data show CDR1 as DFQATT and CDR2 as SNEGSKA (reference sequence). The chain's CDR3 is CSAGSLATSEKLFF. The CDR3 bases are TGCAGTGCTGGTTCCCTTGCAACTAGTGAAAAACTGTTTTTT.

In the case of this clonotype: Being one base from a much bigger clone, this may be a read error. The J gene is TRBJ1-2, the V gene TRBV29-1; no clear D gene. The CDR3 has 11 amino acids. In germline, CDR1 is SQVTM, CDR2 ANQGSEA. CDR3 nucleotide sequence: TGCAGCGTTGGGGCAGAAGATGGCCACACCTTC. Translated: CSVGAEDGHTF.